This entry describes one T cell receptor beta chain. Its target is unknown. RNA totalling roughly 0.5 to 1 ug underwent reverse transcription with random hexamers. It was immunoSEQ multiplex PCR that amplified TCR beta CDR3 across 54 Vbeta and 13 Jbeta. TCRdb re-analysed the immunoSEQ multiplex PCR reads in MiXCR, keeping a single row per CDR3 protein. Found here are 120,000 or so distinct CDR3 sequences, around 94% of them singletons; the top ten hold roughly 0.092%. Germline CDR1 reads SGHTA; CDR2 reads FQGNSA. CDR3 length equals 14 residues. Germline trimming cut 5 bases from V and 5 bases from J; bases unmatched to any gene: 1. Healthy donors matched for age and sex were used as controls. This entry is derived from a study of CD8 T cells in Susac syndrome. General study findings and limits: A relatively small number of individuals underwent TCR sequencing and HLA analysis.

Sequencing used CD4+ T cells from PBMCs. The chain has TRBV7-2 and TRBJ2-5; 14 bases agree with TRBD2. This TCR came from a human donor in good health. Here the CDR3 reads CASSRTSGRETQYF. Here the CDR3 DNA reads TGTGCCAGCAGCAGGACTAGCGGGAGGGAGACCCAGTACTTC.